This T cell receptor (beta chain) was captured in a study of human T cells and chemical hapten exposure (dated by TCRdb to about 2021). Describing the broader study: For sensitization, 2% DPC in acetone was applied to an approximately 2 cm by approximately 2 cm area of upper inner arm skin. Patch tests used Finn chambers with 0.01% DPC on the upper back, scored after 6 days by International Contact Dermatitis Research Group standards. Weekly therapeutic DPC doses were additionally applied to the scalp of patients throughout the approximately 25-week study period. Patient blood was sampled pre-sensitization (week 0) and at 2, 6 and about 24 weeks after DPC sensitization. Under 30 alopecia patients gave blood for TCR sequencing at one to four time points (pre-sensitization, 2, 6 and 24 weeks). Libraries were pooled for sequencing, and variation in per-sample TCR yields was attributed mainly to small differences in library volumes within the pool. The mostly female patient cohort included alopecia areata with under or over 50% scalp involvement, alopecia totalis and alopecia universalis. The study tracked peripheral blood TCR repertoire changes in vivo during primary and secondary sensitization to the hapten diphenylcyclopropenone (DPC) in alopecia patients.

Taken from cysteine to phenylalanine, the CDR3 has 16 residues. Just the 48-base CDR3 DNA is kept, in frame starting at base 1. V is shortened by 6 bases, J by 3 bases, and the region joining them spans 20 bases. Libraries were constructed by RACE. Sequencer: NextSeq 500. Library preparation attached unique molecular identifiers to individual cDNA molecules for quantitative, reproducible TCR counting. For every blood RNA sample, sequencing covered both the TCR alpha and TCR beta chains. The original methods were these. A median of roughly 98,000 TCRs per sample was observed, with a range of about 20,000 to 750,000. The Decombinator software suite was used to annotate V, J and CDR3 in the TCR reads. Every sample was subsampled to the same number of TCRs (28,000) for the PS versus PT1 abundance plots. TCRs were defined as expanded if absent before sensitization and observed at least eight times at the 2-week time point. The public reads were run again by TCRdb, first through fastp at Q25 and then through MiXCR, and only productive beta chains were kept. Records with the same CDR3 protein are collapsed into one entry carrying the most frequent genes and DNA. The V and J calls come from TCRdb's annotation, not from the publication. Recorded for this sample are 340,000 or so distinct CDR3 sequences; around 7% of them occurred a single time. Of the sample, about 8% falls within the top ten clones.

Results the study describes overall, beyond this receptor: Patch test score correlated positively with the number of PT1 expanded TCRs, reaching significance at thresholds 8, 16 and 32 but not at 4. Repeated subsampling changed both the strength of the expansion versus patch-test correlation and the threshold at which that correlation became significant. Because all patients had alopecia, a presumed autoimmune disease, the immune response of the patients might differ from that of healthy individuals. No change with DPC sensitization was found in the number of TCRs above 1 in 1000 frequency, and no evidence of global repertoire structure alterations was found. Expanded TCRs formed significantly more large CDR3 similarity clusters than pre-sensitization or healthy control sets, consistent with antigen-driven responses.

Interpreted using the paper, the time point label stands for: patch test 1, 2 weeks after DPC sensitization. The treatment or condition label on this specimen signifies: therapeutic diphenylcyclopropenone sensitization with weekly scalp DPC. Blood at each patch-test visit was drawn before the patch test was applied. Eligible patients were aged 18 to 70, diagnosed with alopecia, deemed suitable for DPC therapy, and excluded if pregnant. Total RNA was extracted from unfractionated whole blood collected in Tempus Blood RNA tubes. This clonotype was found a few times. No antigen is known for it. No base quality information exists; no much larger clone differs at one position.

The V and J genes are TRBV12-3 or TRBV12-4 and TRBJ1-1; the D gene is perhaps TRBD1, on 5 matching bases. This clonotype originated in a woman aged 18-35 years with alopecia areata. Some clones in this sample may be carry-over from other donors' samples. The material was whole blood, obtained in connection with sensitization to the hapten diphenylcyclopropenone (DPC). The DNA sequence is TGTGCCAGCAGCCCCTACGGGACCTGGTTTGACACTGAAGCTTTCTTT. Its protein product is CASSPYGTWFDTEAFF.